The clone carrying this TCR beta chain occurred many times. These data originate in a study of blood T cells in healthy people across ages. Germline V lookup: CDR1 DFQATT, CDR2 SNEGSKA (reference sequence). The V gene lost 6 bases and the J gene lost 0 bases, with 13 bases spanning the gap. There are 14 residues in the CDR3. With a J-beta primer mix and a sample-barcoded 5' primer, a second PCR ran about 7 to 12 cycles. Each CDR3 protein gets one entry after TCRdb re-called the 5' RACE reads with MiXCR. The sample includes 1.5 million to 2 million distinct CDR3 sequences, about 32% seen only once; the top ten take around 11%.

The sample was blood. The chain uses TRBV20-1 and TRBJ2-3, with D possibly TRBD1 on 6 matching bases. This TCR was sampled from a woman under 40 in good health. The CDR3 region has the DNA TGCAGTGCAACCAGGGGACCTAGCACAGATACGCAGTATTTT. Encoded protein: CSATRGPSTDTQYF.